This TCR beta chain emerged from a study of T cells after yellow fever vaccination. The germline CDR1 and CDR2 sequences are MNHEY and SVGAGI. The J segment lost 5 bases and the V segment lost 6 bases, leaving 8 bases of the junction unmatched. The CDR3 runs 14 residues. TCRdb reanalysed the 5' RACE reads using MiXCR and keeps one entry per CDR3 protein. Seen here are 350,000 to 450,000 distinct CDR3 sequences, over 15% observed once, and the top ten hold roughly a sixth. Details on this clonotype: Antigen unknown.

General study findings and limits: Among primary-vaccination clones, most reappeared after the booster, at 95% to 96% for CD4 and 85% to 90% for CD8. A minor fraction of clonotypes spanned both CD4 and CD8 compartments. The secondary response peaked faster, at day 5 versus 15, but was weaker.

This chain links TRBV6-5 with TRBJ2-3; 7 nucleotides match TRBD1. The source material was PBMCs, sampled before the yellow fever booster vaccination. The source is a man in his late teens or twenties who received the YFV17D yellow fever vaccine. The CDR3: CASSPTGNLDTQYF. The DNA for the CDR3 is TGTGCCAGCAGCCCGACAGGGAACCTAGATACGCAGTATTTT.